These 7 T cell receptor beta chains were all obtained from the same sample, sequenced in a study of T-cell memory formation after mild COVID-19. TCRdb re-called the 5' RACE reads through MiXCR, storing one row per CDR3 protein. The table has about 180,000 distinct CDR3 sequences, 16% seen once. Material for sequencing was PBMCs or a T cell subset sorted from them (not recorded which). These receptors were obtained from an adult woman who had mild COVID-19 (a few samples of this study predate the infection). Cell type and time point are not known.

The sample holds a few counts of this clonotype. The J gene is TRBJ1-1, the V gene TRBV6-4, with D possibly matching TRBD1 (5 bases). The V gene's germline CDR1 is MRHNA and CDR2 SNTAGT. The CDR3 spans 13 residues. V dropped 6 bases and J dropped 4 bases, with 12 bases sitting between them. The CDR3 DNA is TGTGCCAGCAGAGAACAGGTATCCACTGAAGCTTTCTTT. Translated: CASREQVSTEAFF.

This clonotype was counted at least ten times. Because it lacks the conserved phenylalanine or tryptophan at the end, this CDR3 is likely a read error. The DNA is omitted, as the CDR3 cannot be located on it reliably, and the CDR3 follows TCRdb's listing. The chain recombines TRBV20-1 with TRBJ1-1; the table assigns TRBD1, which was not confirmed against the DNA. In germline, CDR1 is DFQATT, CDR2 SNEGSKA (reference sequence). The CDR3 comprises 11 residues, both ends counted. This chain's CDR3 is CSASVGNRVTV.

This clonotype was counted a few times. The J gene is TRBJ1-2, the V gene TRBV5-1; 11 bases map to TRBD1. Per the germline V gene, CDR1 is SGHRS and CDR2 is YFSETQ. The CDR3 has 14 residues. V gave up 4 bases and J gave up 4 bases; unmatched junction bases: 3. The CDR3 DNA reads as TGCGCCAGCAGCCGGACAGGGGGCGGCTATGGCTACACCTTC. This encodes CASSRTGGGYGYTF.

V gene TRBV7-2 combines with J gene TRBJ2-1, with TRBD2 identical over 15 bases. The J segment lost 4 bases and the V segment lost 8 bases, leaving 0 bases of the junction unmatched. The CDR3 totals 14 residues. Germline V gives CDR1 SGHTA, CDR2 FQGNSA. Here the CDR3 reads CASGTSGRYNEQFF. The DNA for the CDR3 is TGTGCCAGCGGGACTAGCGGGAGGTACAATGAGCAGTTCTTC. Combining the CDR3 with reference TRBV7-2 and TRBJ2-1 gives the whole variable domain GAGVSQSPSNKVTEKGKDVELRCDPISGHTALYWYRQSLGQGLEFLIYFQGNSAPDKSGLPSDRFSAERTGGSVSTLTIQRTQQEDSAVYLCASGTSGRYNEQFFGPGTRLTVL.

This chain connects TRBV20-1 to TRBJ2-5; 7 bases line up with TRBD1. Trimming at V came to 5 bases and at J to 3 bases, leaving 6 bases not matched to a gene. This CDR3 spans 13 amino acids. Germline values: CDR1 DFQATT, CDR2 SNEGSKA (reference sequence). In DNA form, the CDR3 reads TGCAGTGCTGACCCGACAGGGAAAGAGACCCAGTACTTC. Its protein is CSADPTGKETQYF.

This clonotype was seen ten or more times. The rearrangement joins TRBV24-1 to TRBJ1-2; 7 nucleotides match TRBD1. The V gene end was trimmed by 10 bases and the J gene end by 0 bases; junction bases not matched to a gene: 1. The CDR3 is made up of 12 amino acids. The germline V gene encodes CDR1 KGHDR and CDR2 SFDVKD. The CDR3 DNA is TGTGCCACGCAGGGGGCTAACTATGGCTACACCTTC. It specifies CATQGANYGYTF.

This clonotype came up a few times. The chain uses TRBV12-3 or TRBV12-4 and TRBJ2-7; no clear D gene. The CDR3 extends over 12 amino acids. V was trimmed by 3 bases and J by 2 bases, leaving 5 bases between them. The CDR3 region has the DNA TGTGCCAGCAGTTTCGCAGCCTACGAGCAGTACTTC. Its translation: CASSFAAYEQYF.